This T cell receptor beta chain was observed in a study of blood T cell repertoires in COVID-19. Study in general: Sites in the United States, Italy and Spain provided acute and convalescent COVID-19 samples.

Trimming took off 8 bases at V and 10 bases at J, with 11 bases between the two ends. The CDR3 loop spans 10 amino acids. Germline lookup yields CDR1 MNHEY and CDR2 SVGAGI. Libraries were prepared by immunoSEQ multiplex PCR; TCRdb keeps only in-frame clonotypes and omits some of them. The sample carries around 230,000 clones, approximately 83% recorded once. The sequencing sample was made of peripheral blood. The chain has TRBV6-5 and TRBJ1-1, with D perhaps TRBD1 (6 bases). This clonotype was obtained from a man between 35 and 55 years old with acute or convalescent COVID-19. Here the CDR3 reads CASGTLGAFF. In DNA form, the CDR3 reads TGTGCCAGCGGGACATTAGGAGCTTTCTTT.